The 32 T cell receptor beta chains below all came from one sample that was sequenced in a study of blood T cells in healthy people across ages. Using a J-beta primer mix together with a sample-barcoded 5' primer, a second PCR was run for roughly 7 to 12 cycles. TCRdb recomputed calls from the 5' RACE reads with MiXCR, one row per CDR3 protein. The table has approximately 1,700,000 distinct CDR3 sequences, about 39% seen once. Sequencing was performed on blood. These TCRs come from a human donor in good health.

The chain has TRBV6-2 or TRBV6-3 and TRBJ2-4; D is unclear. The DNA end is a closer match to TRBJ2-7, so the J assignment may be wrong. The CDR3 contains 13 residues. The germline V gene has CDR1 MNHEY and CDR2 SVGEGT. The CDR3 DNA reads as TGTGCCAGCAGCCACCGGGCCCGCTACGAGCAGTACTTC. This encodes CASSHRARYEQYF.

The chain uses TRBV7-9 and TRBJ1-2; D is unresolved. Trimming removed 9 bases from V and 4 bases from J, with 18 bases in between. Per the germline V gene, CDR1 is SEHNR and CDR2 is FQNEAQ (reference sequence). This CDR3 contains 14 residues. CDR3 coding DNA: TGTGCCAGTAGACGGGAGCCCTCTAGCTATGGCTACACCTTC. Its translation: CASRREPSSYGYTF.

This clonotype was seen more than once but under ten times. This rearrangement joins TRBV6-4 to TRBJ1-5; no clear D. With 0 bases removed from V and 7 bases from J, the gap between germline ends came to 10 bases. This CDR3 contains 14 residues. Looked up from germline, CDR1 is MRHNA and CDR2 is SNTAGT. CDR3 residues: CASSDSKGCQPQHF. Here the CDR3 DNA reads TGTGCCAGCAGTGACTCGAAAGGGTGCCAGCCCCAGCATTTT.

This clonotype came up a few times. This sequence joins TRBV27 and TRBJ1-1; weak D call: TRBD1 (5 bases). V was clipped by 4 bases and J by 6 bases, with 15 bases between them. This CDR3 contains 14 residues. Germline lookup yields CDR1 MNHEY and CDR2 SMNVEV (reference sequence). As DNA, the CDR3 is TGTGCCAGCAGTTGGGGCGGGTCCAGCCCTGAAGCTTTCTTT. Protein: CASSWGGSSPEAFF.

CDR3 residues: CASSEALGVPSSYEQYF. The CDR3, as DNA: TGTGCCAGCAGTGAAGCGCTAGGTGTCCCGAGCTCCTACGAGCAGTACTTC. The chain combines TRBV2 with TRBJ2-7; D not certain. This CDR3 region has 17 residues. The V gene's germline CDR1 is SNHLY and CDR2 FYNNEI. V lost 0 bases, J lost 0 bases, and 15 bases lay in between. The full variable domain, completed using reference TRBV2 and TRBJ2-7, is EPEVTQTPSHQVTQMGQEVILRCVPISNHLYFYWYRQILGQKVEFLVSFYNNEISEKSEIFDDQFSVERPDGSNFTLKIRSTKLEDSAMYFCASSEALGVPSSYEQYFGPGTRLTVT.

This clonotype was seen only a few times. V is TRBV2 and J is TRBJ1-2, with unresolved D. The germline V gene has CDR1 SNHLY and CDR2 FYNNEI. Trimming left V 7 bases short and J 3 bases short, with 12 bases between. The CDR3 is 13 amino acids. The CDR3 DNA reads TGTGCCAGCATTACTGGGTTCCACTATGGCTACACCTTC. Encoded protein: CASITGFHYGYTF.

The chain uses TRBV9 and TRBJ2-1, with D perhaps TRBD1 or TRBD2 (5 bases each). CDR1 SGDLS and CDR2 YYNGEE come from the germline V gene. V lost 7 bases and J 9 bases, leaving 20 bases between the germline ends. This CDR3 contains 14 residues. The CDR3 sequence is CASERGAGAGEQFF. In DNA, the CDR3 is TGTGCCAGCGAGAGGGGCGCCGGGGCGGGTGAGCAGTTCTTC.

The V call is TRBV6-6, the J call TRBJ2-1, with D possibly being TRBD1 (5 bases). The germline V and J ends were trimmed by 6 bases and 8 bases, with 17 bases remaining between them. CDR1 and CDR2 from the germline V gene are MNHNY and SVGAGI (reference sequence). This CDR3 is built from 14 residues. This CDR3 is CASSRPKDSDEQFF. The CDR3 coding sequence is TGTGCCAGCAGCCGACCAAAAGACAGTGATGAGCAGTTCTTC.

This clonotype was seen only a few times. DNA for the CDR3: TGCAGTGCTAGACAGGGCACCTTCTACGAGCAGTACTTC. It specifies CSARQGTFYEQYF. J is TRBJ2-7 and V is TRBV20-1; D is possibly TRBD1 (5 bases). V lost 2 bases to trimming and J lost 3 bases, with 11 bases between them. The germline gives CDR1 DFQATT, CDR2 SNEGSKA (reference sequence). CDR3 size: 13 residues.

The chain employs TRBV6-2 or TRBV6-3 and TRBJ2-3; perhaps TRBD1 as D (5 bases). The ends were cut back, 0 bases at V and 0 bases at J, with 10 bases in the middle. CDR1 is MNHEY and CDR2 is SVGEGT in the germline V gene. The CDR3 is made up of 16 amino acids. CDR3 nucleotides: TGTGCCAGCAGTTACTCGCCAGGGTCCAGCACAGATACGCAGTATTTT. This encodes CASSYSPGSSTDTQYF.

A single count supports this clonotype. The chain recombines TRBV5-5 with TRBJ2-7; a weak D match, TRBD1 (6 bases). Germline-derived CDR1 and CDR2 are SGHKS and YYEKEE (reference sequence). V was cut by 4 bases and J by 0 bases, with 17 bases left in between. The CDR3 has 16 amino acids. The CDR3 DNA reads as TGTGCCAGCAGCCTCCGATCCAGGGGCAGCTCCTACGAGCAGTACTTC. Translating gives CASSLRSRGSSYEQYF.

This clonotype occurred a few times. The genes are TRBV27 and TRBJ2-7; D not certain. Trimming removed 3 bases at V and 2 bases at J, with 8 bases between. The CDR3 sequence is 13 residues long. In germline, CDR1 is MNHEY, CDR2 SMNVEV (reference sequence). CDR3 sequence reads: CASSFSVTYEQYF. The CDR3 DNA follows: TGTGCCAGCAGTTTTTCGGTAACCTACGAGCAGTACTTC.

The chain employs TRBV14 and TRBJ2-5; 9 bases match TRBD1. Matching the DNA end better, TRBJ2-7 makes the J call doubtful. The length of the CDR3 is 16 residues. Germline V CDR1 and CDR2: SGHDN, FVKESK. The CDR3 nucleotides are TGTGCCAGCAGCCACCTACAGGGGGCTGTTCCCTACGAGCAGTACTTC. Translated, it gives CASSHLQGAVPYEQYF.

This clonotype was seen a few times. The chain has TRBV5-1 and TRBJ2-1; weak D call: TRBD2 (7 bases). Trimming pared 0 bases from V and 6 bases from J, leaving 10 bases between. This CDR3 spans 14 amino acids. Germline CDR1 SGHRS, CDR2 YFSETQ. The CDR3 loop reads CASSLGEGVNEQFF. CDR3 nucleotides: TGCGCCAGCAGCTTGGGGGAGGGGGTCAATGAGCAGTTCTTC.

This clonotype was detected only a few times. The J gene is TRBJ1-2, the V gene TRBV6-1, with D possibly TRBD1 on 5 matching bases. V gave up 2 bases and J gave up 4 bases, with 11 bases separating them. The CDR3 runs to 14 residues. Germline CDR1 MNHNS, CDR2 SASEGT. This chain's CDR3 is CASSERGRVYGYTF. Written as DNA, the CDR3 is TGTGCCAGCAGTGAAAGGGGCAGAGTCTATGGCTACACCTTC.

The chain carries TRBV7-9 and TRBJ1-1, with D possibly matching TRBD1 (6 bases). The CDR3 sequence is 16 residues long. CDR1 and CDR2 from the germline V gene are SEHNR and FQNEAQ (reference sequence). V lost 4 bases and J 4 bases, leaving 19 bases between the germline ends. The CDR3 nucleotides read TGTGCCAGCAGCTCAGCACGCGGGGGGCATATCACTGAAGCTTTCTTT. This encodes CASSSARGGHITEAFF.

The gene calls are TRBV2 and TRBJ1-2; D is unclear. CDR3 length equals 13 residues. Germline V gene lookup returns CDR1 SNHLY and CDR2 FYNNEI. V was trimmed by 4 bases and J by 6 bases, leaving 12 bases between them. CDR3 coding DNA: TGTGCCAGCAGTGGGTGGGAGGGTAATGGCTACACCTTC. It codes for CASSGWEGNGYTF.

V is TRBV12-3 or TRBV12-4 and J is TRBJ2-5, with D perhaps TRBD2 (6 bases). Between the trimmed V and J ends, which lost 5 bases and 6 bases, there was a span of 16 bases. The CDR3 is 14 residues long. For the CDR3, the DNA is TGTGCCAGCAGTCAACCCTCGGGGGTGAAGACCCAGTACTTC. This translates into CASSQPSGVKTQYF.

In its sample, this clonotype was seen a few times. The J gene is TRBJ1-1, the V gene TRBV14, with 9 positions matching TRBD1. The CDR3 is made up of 13 amino acids. Germline V gene data show CDR1 as SGHDN and CDR2 as FVKESK. V lost 5 bases and J lost 7; bases outside the gene matches: 5. The CDR3 sequence is CASSTGGFNEAFF. In nucleotides, the CDR3 is TGTGCCAGCAGCACAGGGGGCTTCAATGAAGCTTTCTTT.

The chain joins TRBV3-1 to TRBJ2-5; perhaps TRBD2 as D (6 bases). The last part of the DNA fits TRBJ2-7 better; the J call may be wrong. The CDR3 is 13 amino acids. In germline, CDR1 is LGHDT, CDR2 YNNKEL (reference sequence). The CDR3 DNA sequence: TGTGCCACCAGTCAAACGCCGGGGGACGAGCAGTACTTC. Its protein product is CATSQTPGDEQYF.

To note about this clonotype: One end of the junction fails to match germline, which may point to a read error. This chain connects TRBV12-3 or TRBV12-4 to TRBJ1-6; D is unclear. This CDR3 comprises 15 residues. The CDR3 DNA follows: TGTGCCAGCAGTTTTTGGCTGGCCGGCAATTCGCCCCTCCACTTT. It is translated as CASSFWLAGNSPLHF.

This clonotype was recorded many times. This chain connects TRBV29-1 to TRBJ2-1, with 10 positions matching TRBD2. The CDR3 has 15 amino acids. Germline CDR1 reads SQVTM; CDR2 reads ANQGSEA. V shed 3 bases, J shed 4 bases, and the junction held 6 bases outside the gene matches. In DNA, the CDR3 is TGCAGCGTTGAGGCTAGCGGGGGCCATTACAATGAGCAGTTCTTC. This encodes CSVEASGGHYNEQFF.

About this clonotype itself: This may come from a read error, since a much larger clone is one base off. The J gene is TRBJ1-4, the V gene TRBV12-3 or TRBV12-4; 7 bases agree with TRBD1. J lost 2 bases, V lost 6 bases, and 3 bases had no gene match. The CDR3 totals 14 residues. The CDR3, as DNA: TGTGCCAGCAGCCACAGGGGTACTAATGAAAAACTGTTTTTT. Amino acids: CASSHRGTNEKLFF.

Ten or more counts support this clonotype. The V and J genes are TRBV4-3 and TRBJ1-1; D unresolved. Germline assignment: CDR1 LGHNA and CDR2 YSLEER. V was cut by 3 bases and J by 1 base, with 6 bases left in between. The CDR3 spans 13 residues. The CDR3 reads CASSHTGNTEAFF. Written as DNA, the CDR3 is TGCGCCAGCAGCCACACGGGGAACACTGAAGCTTTCTTT.

This sequence joins TRBV5-1 and TRBJ2-5; D call uncertain. Germline V gene lookup returns CDR1 SGHRS and CDR2 YFSETQ. V lost 4 bases and J 3 bases, leaving 19 bases between the germline ends. The CDR3 spans 16 residues. As DNA, the CDR3 is TGCGCCAGCAGCCTCGAGGTGGGGATTTGGAAAGAGACCCAGTACTTC. Its translation is CASSLEVGIWKETQYF.

The V gene is TRBV12-3 or TRBV12-4, the J gene TRBJ1-5; the D gene is possibly TRBD1 (6 bases). This CDR3 has 15 residues. V was trimmed by 6 bases and J by 5 bases, leaving 17 bases between them. The CDR3 DNA follows: TGTGCCAGCAGCCGCTGGGGGCAGGGGTATCAGCCCCAGCATTTT. Translating gives CASSRWGQGYQPQHF.

The chain has TRBV7-2 and TRBJ2-3, with 11 bases aligning to TRBD2. Germline CDR1 and CDR2: SGHTA and FQGNSA. The CDR3 length is 15 residues. The V segment lost 5 bases and the J segment 3 bases; nucleotides outside the gene matches: 4. CDR3 in DNA: TGTGCCAGCAGCCATCGACTAGCGGGAACAGATACGCAGTATTTT. As protein: CASSHRLAGTDTQYF. The full variable domain, rest sourced from reference TRBV7-2 and TRBJ2-3, is GAGVSQSPSNKVTEKGKDVELRCDPISGHTALYWYRQSLGQGLEFLIYFQGNSAPDKSGLPSDRFSAERTGGSVSTLTIQRTQQEDSAVYLCASSHRLAGTDTQYFGPGTRLTVL.

The V call is TRBV20-1, the J call TRBJ2-3; weak D call: TRBD2 (6 bases). Germline V CDR1 and CDR2: DFQATT, SNEGSKA (reference sequence). V shed 2 bases and J shed 5 bases, with 17 bases lying between them. The CDR3 loop spans 15 amino acids. CDR3 coding DNA: TGCAGTGCTAGAATAGCGGTTGCGAGGGAAGATACGCAGTATTTT. It yields the protein CSARIAVAREDTQYF.

The J gene is TRBJ1-6, the V gene TRBV6-6, with TRBD1 as a possible D gene (6 bases). The ends were cut back, 0 bases at V and 6 bases at J, with 15 bases in the middle. The CDR3 totals 17 residues. CDR1 is MNHNY and CDR2 is SVGAGI in the germline V gene (reference sequence). The CDR3 DNA sequence: TGTGCCAGCAGTTACTCCCCCGGGGGCGCCTTTAATTCACCCCTCCACTTT. Translating gives CASSYSPGGAFNSPLHF.

DNA of the CDR3: TGTGCCAGCAGCCCGTCTCTAGAAAAAGAGACCCAGTACTTC. Amino acid sequence: CASSPSLEKETQYF. The chain uses TRBV13 and TRBJ2-5; D remains unclear. V lost 5 bases to trimming and J lost 3 bases, with 13 bases between them. The CDR3 runs 14 residues. The V gene's germline CDR1 is PRHDT and CDR2 FYEKMQ (reference sequence).

This clonotype was seen a few times. V is TRBV7-9 and J is TRBJ1-1; a possible D gene is TRBD1 (5 bases). The CDR3 length is 18 residues. V shed 4 bases and J shed 3 bases, with 24 bases lying between them. Germline loops: CDR1 SEHNR, CDR2 FQNEAQ (reference sequence). The CDR3: CASSSAYKGPGRDTEAFF. CDR3 DNA: TGTGCCAGCAGCTCGGCTTATAAGGGGCCGGGCAGGGACACTGAAGCTTTCTTT.

The chain joins TRBV20-1 to TRBJ2-5; 12 positions match TRBD2. The germline gives CDR1 DFQATT, CDR2 SNEGSKA (reference sequence). The V segment lost 3 bases and the J segment 5 bases; nucleotides outside the gene matches: 7. The CDR3 sequence is 15 residues long. CDR3 DNA sequence: TGCAGTGCTAGCCGAGGAACTAGCGGGGGGGAGACCCAGTACTTC. This codes for CSASRGTSGGETQYF.